The rows below give T cell receptor beta chains drawn from one sample of a study of response to subunit inactivated influenza vaccine. Using its own MiXCR run on the RT-PCR reads, TCRdb lists one record per CDR3 protein. The sample yields about 780,000 distinct CDR3 sequences, approximately 18% seen once. The input for sequencing was PBMCs from blood, taken roughly 5 days after vaccination. The receptors derive from a man aged 45-65 years who received an inactivated influenza vaccine. Both conserved end residues are part of each CDR3. Each record gives: V gene, D gene, J gene, clone size, CDR3 protein, CDR3 DNA. A D gene is named only where the DNA matches it firmly. Some rows mark clone size as missing; the rest say once, few, many or name a class of expanded clone.

v_call: TRBV20-1; d_call: TRBD1; j_call: TRBJ2-7; clone_size: many; cdr3_aa: CSARVAGGTYEQYF; cdr3_nt: TGCAGTGCTAGAGTGGCAGGGGGAACCTACGAGCAGTACTTC
v_call: TRBV20-1; d_call: NA; j_call: TRBJ1-2; clone_size: few; cdr3_aa: CSAWARGGGYGYTF; cdr3_nt: TGCAGTGCTTGGGCCAGGGGAGGCGGCTATGGCTACACCTTC
v_call: TRBV11-1; d_call: TRBD2; j_call: TRBJ2-3; clone_size: few; cdr3_aa: CASSFLSSGSWILDTQYF; cdr3_nt: TGTGCCAGCAGCTTTTTGTCTAGCGGGAGTTGGATTCTAGATACGCAGTATTTT
v_call: TRBV28; d_call: NA; j_call: TRBJ1-1; clone_size: NA; cdr3_aa: CASHGDTVNTEAFF; cdr3_nt: TGTGCCAGTCACGGGGACACGGTGAACACTGAAGCTTTCTTT
v_call: TRBV12-3/TRBV12-4; d_call: NA; j_call: TRBJ1-4; clone_size: NA; cdr3_aa: CASSEIIRATNEKLFF; cdr3_nt: TGTGCCAGCAGCGAAATCATCAGGGCAACTAATGAAAAACTGTTTTTT
v_call: TRBV3-1; d_call: NA; j_call: TRBJ2-1; clone_size: NA; cdr3_aa: CASSQVFRGSSYNEQFF; cdr3_nt: TGTGCCAGCAGCCAAGTCTTTCGGGGGAGCTCCTACAATGAGCAGTTCTTC
v_call: TRBV5-6; d_call: TRBD2; j_call: TRBJ2-7; clone_size: few; cdr3_aa: CASSLGTSGSSYEQYF; cdr3_nt: TGTGCCAGCAGCTTAGGGACTAGCGGTAGCTCCTACGAGCAGTACTTC
v_call: TRBV7-2; d_call: TRBD2; j_call: TRBJ2-7; clone_size: NA; cdr3_aa: CASSPPSGWAYEQYF; cdr3_nt: TGTGCCAGCAGCCCTCCTAGCGGGTGGGCCTACGAGCAGTACTTC
v_call: TRBV20-1; d_call: TRBD2; j_call: TRBJ2-7; clone_size: NA; cdr3_aa: CSASETSGGYEQYF; cdr3_nt: TGCAGTGCTAGCGAGACTAGCGGGGGGTACGAGCAGTACTTC
v_call: TRBV20-1; d_call: TRBD2; j_call: TRBJ2-1; clone_size: many; cdr3_aa: CSARDPLAGGGEQFF; cdr3_nt: TGCAGTGCTAGAGATCCACTAGCGGGAGGCGGTGAGCAGTTCTTC
v_call: TRBV9; d_call: NA; j_call: TRBJ2-1; clone_size: few; cdr3_aa: CASSVDSAEQFF; cdr3_nt: TGTGCCAGCAGCGTAGATAGTGCCGAGCAGTTCTTC
v_call: TRBV4-3; d_call: TRBD1; j_call: TRBJ1-1; clone_size: few; cdr3_aa: CASSRSSTGRTEAFF; cdr3_nt: TGCGCCAGCAGCCGGAGCTCGACAGGGCGCACTGAAGCTTTCTTT
v_call: TRBV11-2; d_call: TRBD1; j_call: TRBJ2-7; clone_size: few; cdr3_aa: CASSTPNSMGQGDPYEQYF; cdr3_nt: TGTGCCAGCAGCACTCCAAACTCTATGGGACAGGGTGACCCCTACGAGCAGTACTTC
v_call: TRBV4-2; d_call: TRBD2; j_call: TRBJ2-1; clone_size: few; cdr3_aa: CASSQVREGLYNEQFF; cdr3_nt: TGTGCCAGCAGCCAAGTGCGGGAGGGCCTCTACAATGAGCAGTTCTTC
v_call: TRBV12-3/TRBV12-4; d_call: TRBD2; j_call: TRBJ2-5; clone_size: NA; cdr3_aa: CASSSNFVAGGSETQYF; cdr3_nt: TGTGCCAGCAGTTCCAACTTCGTAGCGGGGGGGTCAGAGACCCAGTACTTC
v_call: TRBV20-1; d_call: TRBD2; j_call: TRBJ2-1; clone_size: few; cdr3_aa: CSARVGLAGVYEQFF; cdr3_nt: TGCAGTGCTAGAGTTGGGCTAGCGGGAGTTTATGAGCAGTTCTTC
v_call: TRBV5-1; d_call: NA; j_call: TRBJ2-5; clone_size: NA; cdr3_aa: CASSLAPDFVQETQYF; cdr3_nt: TGCGCCAGCAGCTTGGCTCCGGACTTTGTACAAGAGACCCAGTACTTC
v_call: TRBV12-3/TRBV12-4; d_call: NA; j_call: TRBJ1-5; clone_size: NA; cdr3_aa: CASSSFLGNQPQHF; cdr3_nt: TGTGCCAGCAGTTCCTTTTTGGGCAATCAGCCCCAGCATTTT
v_call: TRBV29-1; d_call: NA; j_call: TRBJ2-1; clone_size: few; cdr3_aa: CSGGLTEQFF; cdr3_nt: TGCAGCGGGGGACTTACAGAGCAGTTCTTC
v_call: TRBV20-1; d_call: TRBD2; j_call: TRBJ2-2; clone_size: NA; cdr3_aa: CSARSLAGVNTGELFF; cdr3_nt: TGCAGTGCTAGATCTCTAGCGGGCGTAAACACCGGGGAGCTGTTTTTT
v_call: TRBV27; d_call: TRBD1; j_call: TRBJ1-2; clone_size: NA; cdr3_aa: CASRDTGGALHGYTF; cdr3_nt: TGTGCCAGCAGGGATACAGGGGGCGCATTGCATGGCTACACCTTC
v_call: TRBV20-1; d_call: TRBD2; j_call: TRBJ2-3; clone_size: many; cdr3_aa: CSAGTSGGADTQYF; cdr3_nt: TGCAGTGCAGGGACTAGCGGGGGGGCGGATACGCAGTATTTT
v_call: TRBV28; d_call: NA; j_call: TRBJ2-3; clone_size: once; cdr3_aa: CASRGTLITDTQYF; cdr3_nt: TGTGCCAGCAGGGGGACGTTGATCACAGATACGCAGTATTTT
v_call: TRBV29-1; d_call: TRBD2; j_call: TRBJ2-5; clone_size: few; cdr3_aa: CSVDRASGGETQYF; cdr3_nt: TGCAGCGTCGACCGGGCCTCGGGGGGAGAGACCCAGTACTTC
v_call: TRBV21-1; d_call: NA; j_call: TRBJ2-3; clone_size: NA; cdr3_aa: CASTTFRQGKTDTQYF; cdr3_nt: TGTGCCAGCACCACATTCCGGCAGGGCAAGACAGATACGCAGTATTTT
v_call: TRBV7-9; d_call: NA; j_call: TRBJ2-7; clone_size: few; cdr3_aa: CASSLANRHEQYF; cdr3_nt: TGTGCCAGCAGCTTAGCAAACAGGCACGAGCAGTACTTC
v_call: TRBV5-6; d_call: TRBD2; j_call: TRBJ2-7; clone_size: few; cdr3_aa: CASSLISGSAGEQYF; cdr3_nt: TGTGCCAGCAGCCTGATAAGCGGGAGTGCTGGCGAGCAGTACTTC
v_call: TRBV6-2/TRBV6-3; d_call: NA; j_call: TRBJ1-2; clone_size: few; cdr3_aa: CASSWVGEKGYTF; cdr3_nt: TGTGCCAGCAGTTGGGTTGGGGAGAAGGGCTACACCTTC
v_call: TRBV4-1; d_call: TRBD1; j_call: TRBJ2-7; clone_size: NA; cdr3_aa: CASSHAGTGIYEQYF; cdr3_nt: TGCGCCAGCAGCCATGCCGGGACAGGGATCTACGAGCAGTACTTC
v_call: TRBV20-1; d_call: NA; j_call: TRBJ2-2; clone_size: NA; cdr3_aa: CSARAWGQLNTGELFF; cdr3_nt: TGCAGTGCTAGAGCCTGGGGCCAGTTAAACACCGGGGAGCTGTTTTTT
v_call: TRBV4-3; d_call: TRBD2; j_call: TRBJ2-7; clone_size: few; cdr3_aa: CASSQDTSGEGGYEQYF; cdr3_nt: TGCGCCAGCAGCCAAGATACTAGCGGGGAAGGGGGCTACGAGCAGTACTTC
v_call: TRBV18; d_call: NA; j_call: TRBJ1-1; clone_size: NA; cdr3_aa: CASSPPMPTEAFF; cdr3_nt: TGTGCCAGCTCACCACCAATGCCCACTGAAGCTTTCTTT
v_call: TRBV5-1; d_call: NA; j_call: TRBJ2-7; clone_size: many; cdr3_aa: CASSPDSTRDYEQYF; cdr3_nt: TGCGCCAGCAGCCCGGACTCAACCCGAGACTACGAGCAGTACTTC
v_call: TRBV28; d_call: TRBD2; j_call: TRBJ2-3; clone_size: NA; cdr3_aa: CASSLLGLAATDTQYF; cdr3_nt: TGTGCCAGCAGTTTATTAGGACTAGCGGCCACAGATACGCAGTATTTT
v_call: TRBV5-5; d_call: NA; j_call: TRBJ2-7; clone_size: few; cdr3_aa: CASSTGFGEQYF; cdr3_nt: TGTGCCAGTTCGACAGGATTTGGCGAGCAGTACTTC
v_call: TRBV7-2; d_call: NA; j_call: TRBJ1-2; clone_size: NA; cdr3_aa: CASSPRTNGYTF; cdr3_nt: TGTGCCAGCAGCCCCCGGACTAATGGCTACACCTTC
v_call: TRBV5-5; d_call: NA; j_call: TRBJ2-3; clone_size: few; cdr3_aa: CASSLLGNTDTQYF; cdr3_nt: TGTGCCAGCAGCTTGCTCGGGAACACAGATACGCAGTATTTT
v_call: TRBV20-1; d_call: TRBD2; j_call: TRBJ2-1; clone_size: many; cdr3_aa: CSARSGSSYNEQFF; cdr3_nt: TGCAGTGCTAGGAGCGGGAGCTCCTACAATGAGCAGTTCTTC
v_call: TRBV7-9; d_call: TRBD2; j_call: TRBJ2-1; clone_size: few; cdr3_aa: CASSFPRTSGVPNEQFF; cdr3_nt: TGTGCCAGCAGCTTTCCCAGGACTAGCGGGGTCCCCAATGAGCAGTTCTTC
v_call: TRBV6-5; d_call: TRBD1; j_call: TRBJ1-2; clone_size: once; cdr3_aa: CASSYSGTGVRCGYTF; cdr3_nt: TGTGCCAGCAGTTACTCTGGGACAGGGGTTCGGTGTGGCTACACCTTC
v_call: TRBV21-1; d_call: NA; j_call: TRBJ1-6; clone_size: NA; cdr3_aa: CASSKARGTGYNSPLHF; cdr3_nt: TGTGCCAGCAGCAAAGCGCGAGGGACAGGGTACAATTCACCCCTCCACTTT
v_call: TRBV10-3; d_call: TRBD2; j_call: TRBJ2-5; clone_size: many; cdr3_aa: CAISEGTSIQETQYF; cdr3_nt: TGTGCCATCAGTGAAGGGACTAGCATCCAAGAGACCCAGTACTTC
v_call: TRBV10-2; d_call: TRBD2; j_call: TRBJ2-3; clone_size: NA; cdr3_aa: CASSDKGLAVTDTQYF; cdr3_nt: TGCGCCAGCAGTGATAAGGGACTAGCAGTCACAGATACGCAGTATTTT
v_call: TRBV3-1; d_call: TRBD2; j_call: TRBJ2-3; clone_size: NA; cdr3_aa: CASSHSGGAQYF; cdr3_nt: TGTGCCAGCAGTCATAGCGGGGGGGCCCAGTATTTT
v_call: TRBV25-1; d_call: NA; j_call: TRBJ2-4; clone_size: few; cdr3_aa: CASSGTGWKNIQYF; cdr3_nt: TGTGCCAGCAGTGGTACAGGGTGGAAAAACATTCAGTACTTC
v_call: TRBV18; d_call: NA; j_call: TRBJ2-7; clone_size: few; cdr3_aa: CASSKANYEQYF; cdr3_nt: TGTGCCAGCTCAAAGGCTAACTACGAGCAGTACTTC
v_call: TRBV7-4; d_call: TRBD2; j_call: TRBJ2-1; clone_size: NA; cdr3_aa: CASSSSQASGSFSYNEQFF; cdr3_nt: TGTGCCAGCAGCTCAAGTCAGGCTAGCGGGAGCTTCTCCTACAATGAGCAGTTCTTC
v_call: TRBV7-9; d_call: NA; j_call: TRBJ2-7; clone_size: NA; cdr3_aa: CASSPGRDEQYF; cdr3_nt: TGTGCCAGCAGCCCGGGAAGGGACGAGCAGTACTTC